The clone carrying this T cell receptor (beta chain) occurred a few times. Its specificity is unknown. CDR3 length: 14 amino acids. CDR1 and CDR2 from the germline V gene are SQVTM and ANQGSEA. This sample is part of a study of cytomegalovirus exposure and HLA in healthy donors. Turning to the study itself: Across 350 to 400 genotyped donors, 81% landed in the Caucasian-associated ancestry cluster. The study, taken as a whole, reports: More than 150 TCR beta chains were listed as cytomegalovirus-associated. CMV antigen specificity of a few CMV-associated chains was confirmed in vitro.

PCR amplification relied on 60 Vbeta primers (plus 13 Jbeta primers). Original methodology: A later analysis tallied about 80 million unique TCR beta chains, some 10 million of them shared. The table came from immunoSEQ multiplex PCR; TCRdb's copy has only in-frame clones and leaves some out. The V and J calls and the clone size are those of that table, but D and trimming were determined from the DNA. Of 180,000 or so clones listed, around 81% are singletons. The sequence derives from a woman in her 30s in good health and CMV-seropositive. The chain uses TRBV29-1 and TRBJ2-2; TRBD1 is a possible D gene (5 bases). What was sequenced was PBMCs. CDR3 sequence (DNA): TGCAGTGGATCTTGGACAAGGTCCACCGGGGAGCTGTTTTTT. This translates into CSGSWTRSTGELFF.